This T cell receptor beta chain comes out of a study of blood T cell repertoires in COVID-19. As for the study in general: The United States, Italy and Spain provided the acute and convalescent COVID-19 samples. T cells, B-cell-depleted T cells, or PBMCs supplied cDNA or gDNA.

Enrolled during active infection, Seattle patients were then followed longitudinally. Germline lookup yields CDR1 KGHDR and CDR2 SFDVKD. Trimming removed 6 bases from V and 3 bases from J; junction bases left unmatched: 4. This CDR3 spans 15 amino acids. Original analysis: How many nucleated cells were present was estimated from reference gene primer amplification. The method was immunoSEQ multiplex PCR; TCRdb's version includes in-frame clones alone and lacks a portion of them. The DNA was the basis for D and trimming; V, J and clone size are from that table. The sample lists 65,000 to 95,000 clones; 90% to 95% were seen once.

The chain has TRBV24-1 and TRBJ2-2, with TRBD1 matching over 9 bases. This clonotype was obtained from a man between 45 and 60 years old with COVID-19, enrolled during active disease. The sequenced sample was peripheral blood. This CDR3 is CATSNRGLDTGELFF. The CDR3 nucleotides are TGTGCCACCAGTAACAGGGGGCTGGACACCGGGGAGCTGTTTTTT.